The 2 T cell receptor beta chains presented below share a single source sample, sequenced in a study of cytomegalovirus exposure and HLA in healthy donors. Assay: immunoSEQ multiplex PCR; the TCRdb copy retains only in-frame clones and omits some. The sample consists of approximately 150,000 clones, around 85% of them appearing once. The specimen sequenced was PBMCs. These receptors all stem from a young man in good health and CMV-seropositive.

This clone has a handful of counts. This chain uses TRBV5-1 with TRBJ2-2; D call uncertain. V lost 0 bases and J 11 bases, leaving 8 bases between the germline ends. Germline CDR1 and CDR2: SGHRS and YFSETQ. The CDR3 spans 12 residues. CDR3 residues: CASSLGEAELFF. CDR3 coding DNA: TGCGCCAGCAGCTTGGGTGAGGCCGAGCTGTTTTTT.

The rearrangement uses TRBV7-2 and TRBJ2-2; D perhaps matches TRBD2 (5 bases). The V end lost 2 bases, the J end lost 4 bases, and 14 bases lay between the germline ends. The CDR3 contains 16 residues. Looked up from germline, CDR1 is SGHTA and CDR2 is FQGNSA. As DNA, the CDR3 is TGTGCCAGCAGCTTACTAACCCTCCGGGGCACCGGGGAGCTGTTTTTT. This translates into CASSLLTLRGTGELFF.